The rows below give T cell receptor beta chains drawn from one sample of a study of OX40 agonist ivuxolimab in advanced cancers. TCRdb keeps only in-frame clones here, not all; method: immunoSEQ multiplex PCR. The table lists 20,000 to 30,000 clones, roughly 79% of them singletons, with 2% to 2.5% in the top ten. Sample: CD4+ or CD8+ T cells sorted from blood, taken in a trial of the OX40 agonist ivuxolimab. These receptors all come from an adult with an advanced solid tumor such as melanoma, head and neck, liver or kidney cancer. Each CDR3 is given without its conserved first and last residue. Each record gives: J gene, V gene, CDR3 protein.

j_gene: TRBJ2-1
v_gene: TRBV7-6
CDR3aa: ASSFTSGGAFYNEQF

j_gene: TRBJ1-6
v_gene: TRBV6-1
CDR3aa: ASSEGYFNSPLH

j_gene: TRBJ2-1
v_gene: TRBV14
CDR3aa: ASSEIGLNEQF

j_gene: TRBJ1-1
v_gene: TRBV2
CDR3aa: ASTRDRETEAF

j_gene: TRBJ1-1
v_gene: TRBV27
CDR3aa: ASSLRGAF

j_gene: TRBJ1-1
v_gene: TRBV15
CDR3aa: ATSIRGQGPSLTEAF

j_gene: TRBJ1-2
v_gene: TRBV30
CDR3aa: AWSGQSSGGYT

j_gene: TRBJ1-4
v_gene: TRBV6-5
CDR3aa: ASRVGRKIGEKLF

j_gene: TRBJ1-1
v_gene: TRBV28
CDR3aa: ASSLYKGTNGKAF

j_gene: TRBJ1-2
v_gene: TRBV27
CDR3aa: ASSRTGLGGYT

j_gene: TRBJ1-1
v_gene: TRBV19
CDR3aa: ASSRGTGRSMNTEAF

j_gene: TRBJ2-7
v_gene: TRBV4-3
CDR3aa: ASSQVHGSPYEQY

j_gene: TRBJ1-6
v_gene: TRBV7-2
CDR3aa: ASSSRDRLNSPLH

j_gene: TRBJ2-4
v_gene: TRBV7-6
CDR3aa: ASSTGLGTDSRAKNIQY

j_gene: TRBJ2-7
v_gene: TRBV6-1
CDR3aa: ASSVDRDEQY

j_gene: TRBJ2-7
v_gene: TRBV5-1
CDR3aa: ASTSLAGGNYEQY

j_gene: TRBJ1-6
v_gene: TRBV30
CDR3aa: AWKDRINSPLH

j_gene: TRBJ1-6
v_gene: TRBV6-1
CDR3aa: ASRVNQGTLH

j_gene: TRBJ2-7
v_gene: TRBV19
CDR3aa: ASSIVGYEQY

j_gene: TRBJ2-3
v_gene: TRBV7-2
CDR3aa: ASSLGRAQTTQY

j_gene: TRBJ1-5
v_gene: TRBV11-2
CDR3aa: ASSVTGGGQPQH

j_gene: TRBJ2-5
v_gene: TRBV15
CDR3aa: ATSQDRYQETQY

j_gene: TRBJ2-6
v_gene: TRBV7-2
CDR3aa: ASSYSGANVLT

j_gene: TRBJ2-5
v_gene: TRBV5-1
CDR3aa: ASSMGSWGQETQY

j_gene: TRBJ1-4
v_gene: TRBV28
CDR3aa: ASSLKGPGANEKLF

j_gene: TRBJ2-1
v_gene: TRBV30
CDR3aa: AWTPPGLDYNEQF

j_gene: TRBJ1-4
v_gene: TRBV7-9
CDR3aa: ASSFEQNEKLF

j_gene: TRBJ2-3
v_gene: TRBV4-2
CDR3aa: ASSPGGGGFFSGRKIDTQY

j_gene: TRBJ2-3
v_gene: TRBV27
CDR3aa: ASSSRGVRTDTQY

j_gene: TRBJ1-2
v_gene: TRBV7-2
CDR3aa: ASSSVGAAHGYT

j_gene: TRBJ1-1
v_gene: TRBV5-1
CDR3aa: ASSLGTRNTEAF

j_gene: TRBJ2-1
v_gene: TRBV7-9
CDR3aa: ASGRTSGLNEQF

j_gene: NA
v_gene: TRBV6-1
CDR3aa: ASVLGGRKAYEQY

j_gene: TRBJ2-5
v_gene: TRBV27
CDR3aa: ASSFDREGETQY

j_gene: TRBJ1-4
v_gene: TRBV15
CDR3aa: ATSRAQVGEKLF

j_gene: TRBJ2-1
v_gene: TRBV10-3
CDR3aa: AISDWDPGGNEQF

j_gene: TRBJ1-1
v_gene: TRBV5-1
CDR3aa: ASSFGLVNTEAF

j_gene: TRBJ2-7
v_gene: TRBV2
CDR3aa: ASSGSVGSYEQY

j_gene: TRBJ1-4
v_gene: TRBV5-1
CDR3aa: ASSLGVRSEKLF

j_gene: TRBJ2-1
v_gene: TRBV28
CDR3aa: ASSSPEREGREQF

j_gene: TRBJ1-1
v_gene: TRBV30
CDR3aa: AWSVKYMNTEAF

j_gene: TRBJ2-7
v_gene: TRBV7-2
CDR3aa: ASSPTLRGLSYEQY

j_gene: TRBJ2-7
v_gene: TRBV2
CDR3aa: ASSGTGDYEQY

j_gene: TRBJ2-7
v_gene: TRBV6-6
CDR3aa: ASSIQGPYEQY

j_gene: TRBJ2-1
v_gene: TRBV7-6
CDR3aa: ASSLELASEQF

j_gene: TRBJ2-2
v_gene: TRBV30
CDR3aa: AWSGVLRIAGELF

j_gene: TRBJ1-2
v_gene: TRBV7-9
CDR3aa: ASSLGQGINYGYT

j_gene: TRBJ1-1
v_gene: TRBV25-1
CDR3aa: ASSGMDSFTEAF

j_gene: TRBJ2-1
v_gene: TRBV19
CDR3aa: ASSIIPSYNEQF

j_gene: TRBJ1-1
v_gene: TRBV11-2
CDR3aa: ASSFGGTTEAF